Presented here are 27 T cell receptor beta chains from one specimen sequenced in a study of shared clonotypes between healthy human individuals. Generated by immunoSEQ multiplex PCR, the TCRdb table keeps only in-frame clones and is missing some. The sample includes about 2 million clones, approximately 95% of them seen just once. Naive-designated CD8 cells lacked CD45RO, were positively enriched for CCR7, and omitted terminally differentiated effector memory CD45RA+ cells. Source material: naive CD8+ T cells sorted from blood. These receptor sequences come from a man younger than 35 in good health.

This chain joins TRBV12-5 and TRBJ1-5, with TRBD1 as a possible D gene (5 bases). Trimming pared 5 bases from V and 4 bases from J, leaving 15 bases between. The CDR3 loop spans 15 amino acids. Germline V lookup: CDR1 LGHNT, CDR2 FRNRAP. This chain's CDR3 is CASGVSEGRNQPQHF. Here the CDR3 DNA reads TGTGCTAGTGGTGTCTCCGAGGGGCGGAATCAGCCCCAGCATTTT. Drawing the rest from reference TRBV12-5 and TRBJ1-5, the complete variable domain is DARVTQTPRHKVTEMGQEVTMRCQPILGHNTVFWYRQTMMQGLELLAYFRNRAPLDDSGMPKDRFSAEMPDATLATLKIQPSEPRDSAVYFCASGVSEGRNQPQHFGDGTRLSIL.

The chain joins TRBV4-1 to TRBJ1-6; no reliable D call. The CDR3 covers 17 residues. Germline assignment: CDR1 MGHRA and CDR2 YSYEKL. Trimming stripped 5 bases from V and 1 base from J, with 15 bases between. DNA of the CDR3: TGCGCCAGCAGCGATCGGCTGCGGAGTTCCTATAATTCACCCCTCCACTTT. This translates into CASSDRLRSSYNSPLHF.

The chain has TRBV13 and TRBJ1-1; 7 bases are a match to TRBD1. Germline V gene sequence: CDR1 PRHDT, CDR2 FYEKMQ (reference sequence). The V and J ends lost 3 bases and 0 bases, in that order; junction bases with no gene match: 4. The CDR3 length is 15 residues. CDR3 region: CASSFRQGVNTEAFF. In nucleotides, the CDR3 is TGTGCCAGCAGCTTCCGACAGGGTGTGAACACTGAAGCTTTCTTT.

This clone was counted a single time. The chain combines TRBV19 with TRBJ2-2, with TRBD2 matching 10 bases. Germline lookup yields CDR1 LNHDA and CDR2 SQIVND (reference sequence). The CDR3 totals 15 residues. V gave up 0 bases and J gave up 9 bases; unmatched junction bases: 4. CDR3 residues: CASSIEPSGSRELFF. CDR3 nucleotide sequence: TGTGCCAGTAGTATAGAGCCTAGCGGGAGCAGGGAGCTGTTTTTT. Based on the CDR3 plus reference TRBV19 and TRBJ2-2, the full variable domain is DGGITQSPKYLFRKEGQNVTLSCEQNLNHDAMYWYRQDPGQGLRLIYYSQIVNDFQKGDIAEGYSVSREKKESFPLTVTSAQKNPTAFYLCASSIEPSGSRELFFGEGSRLTVL.

The chain recombines TRBV27 with TRBJ2-1; D possibly corresponds to TRBD1 (6 bases). This CDR3 comprises 14 residues. Germline assignment: CDR1 MNHEY and CDR2 SMNVEV (reference sequence). V was clipped by 7 bases and J by 0 bases, with 10 bases between them. CDR3 residues: CASTQDSSYNEQFF. The CDR3 nucleotides are TGTGCCAGCACCCAGGACAGCTCCTACAATGAGCAGTTCTTC.

The chain uses TRBV12-5 and TRBJ2-5, with D uncertain. The CDR3 has 12 residues. CDR1 LGHNT and CDR2 FRNRAP come from the germline V gene. Trimming shortened V by 3 bases and J by 3 bases, and 5 bases separated the two germline ends. The CDR3 DNA follows: TGTGCTAGTGGTTTTGGAGAAGAGACCCAGTACTTC. This gives the protein CASGFGEETQYF.

This clone was observed a single time. The CDR3 loop reads CASTGQQETQYF. The CDR3 bases are TGTGCCAGCACGGGACAACAAGAGACCCAGTACTTC. The chain couples TRBV6-5 to TRBJ2-5; D possibly corresponds to TRBD1 (6 bases). The CDR3 runs 12 residues. Trimming cost V 7 bases and J 2 bases, with 8 bases left between them. Looked up from germline, CDR1 is MNHEY and CDR2 is SVGAGI.

In DNA, the CDR3 is TGTGCCAGCAGTTATCTCCTAAGGGGGGACACTGAAGCTTTCTTT. The encoded protein is CASSYLLRGDTEAFF. This rearrangement joins TRBV6-5 to TRBJ1-1; tentatively, D is TRBD1 (6 bases). The length of the CDR3 is 15 residues. Trimming left V 3 bases short and J 3 bases short, with 14 bases between. Germline lookup yields CDR1 MNHEY and CDR2 SVGAGI.

The genes are TRBV5-1 and TRBJ1-1, with a tentative D call TRBD1 (6 bases). The germline CDR1 and CDR2 sequences are SGHRS and YFSETQ. Trimming stripped 5 bases from V and 6 bases from J, with 26 bases between. The CDR3 is made up of 17 amino acids. This CDR3 is CASRGAGEGVFGSEAFF. CDR3 coding DNA: TGCGCCAGCAGGGGGGCGGGAGAGGGTGTATTCGGATCTGAAGCTTTCTTT.

This CDR3 is CASSATSGGVQETQYF. CDR3 nucleotides: TGTGCCAGCAGTGCTACTAGCGGGGGGGTACAAGAGACCCAGTACTTC. The chain uses TRBV6-1 and TRBJ2-5; TRBD2 agrees at 13 bases. The germline gives CDR1 MNHNS, CDR2 SASEGT. The CDR3 runs to 16 residues. With V trimmed by 4 bases and J by 2 bases, 4 bases remained unmatched.

V is TRBV6-1 and J is TRBJ2-2; D gene uncertain. In germline, CDR1 is MNHNS, CDR2 SASEGT. The CDR3 is made up of 13 amino acids. V lost 6 bases and J 5 bases, leaving 10 bases between the germline ends. In nucleotides, the CDR3 is TGTGCCAGCAGCGTTACTTTGACCGGGGAGCTGTTTTTT. Residues: CASSVTLTGELFF.

The chain has TRBV7-9 and TRBJ2-7, with TRBD2 matching 9 bases. CDR1 and CDR2 (germline): SEHNR, FQNEAQ (reference sequence). J lost 2 bases, V lost 5 bases, and 10 bases had no gene match. The CDR3 totals 16 residues. CDR3 sequence: CASSPAGASGAYEQYF. Here the CDR3 DNA reads TGTGCCAGCAGCCCCGCCGGGGCTAGCGGGGCCTACGAGCAGTACTTC. The full variable domain, rest sourced from reference TRBV7-9 and TRBJ2-7, is DTGVSQNPRHKITKRGQNVTFRCDPISEHNRLYWYRQTLGQGPEFLTYFQNEAQLEKSRLLSDRFSAERPKGSFSTLEIQRTEQGDSAMYLCASSPAGASGAYEQYFGPGTRLTVT.

V and J are TRBV6-5 and TRBJ1-5; 7 bases are shared with TRBD1. V trimming: 6 bases; J trimming: 0 bases; junction bases outside the gene matches: 5. The CDR3 is made up of 15 amino acids. Germline V gene data show CDR1 as MNHEY and CDR2 as SVGAGI. The CDR3 DNA reads TGTGCCAGCAGCCAGGGACAGCATAGCAATCAGCCCCAGCATTTT. This sequence encodes CASSQGQHSNQPQHF.

V and J are TRBV7-6 and TRBJ1-4, with D uncertain. Per the germline V gene, CDR1 is SGHVS and CDR2 is FNYEAQ. The CDR3 has 19 amino acids. V was clipped by 4 bases and J by 5 bases, with 26 bases between them. CDR3 loop: CASSSYIGVEGYSNEKLFF. The CDR3 coding sequence is TGTGCCAGCAGCTCCTATATCGGAGTTGAGGGATACTCGAATGAAAAACTGTTTTTT.

This clone was detected once. The J gene is TRBJ2-1, the V gene TRBV11-2; possible D gene TRBD1, 6 bases. Between the trimmed V and J ends, which lost 1 base and 5 bases, there was a span of 15 bases. This CDR3 spans 16 amino acids. Germline CDR1 reads SGHAT; CDR2 reads FQNNGV. This CDR3 reads CASSLAPGTPHNEQFF. In DNA, the CDR3 is TGTGCCAGCAGCTTAGCACCCGGGACACCCCACAATGAGCAGTTCTTC.

The chain recombines TRBV7-2 with TRBJ2-3; D is perhaps TRBD2 (6 bases). V was cut by 4 bases and J by 0 bases, with 17 bases left in between. Germline V gene data show CDR1 as SGHTA and CDR2 as FQGNSA. The CDR3 covers 17 residues. CDR3 protein: CASSSAGTSTSTDTQYF. As DNA, the CDR3 is TGTGCCAGCAGCTCCGCCGGGACTTCCACTAGCACAGATACGCAGTATTTT.

This clone was observed once. The CDR3 protein is CASSLTPFTDTQYF. CDR3 in DNA: TGTGCCAGCAGCTTAACACCATTCACAGATACGCAGTATTTT. V and J are TRBV7-9 and TRBJ2-3; D gene uncertain. The CDR3 has 14 residues. The V and J ends lost 2 bases and 2 bases respectively, with 8 bases between them. In germline, CDR1 is SEHNR, CDR2 FQNEAQ (reference sequence).

This chain links TRBV25-1 with TRBJ2-5; no reliable D call. Per germline, CDR1 MGHDK and CDR2 SYGVNS. The CDR3 runs 15 residues. V gave up 0 bases and J gave up 1 base, with 9 bases separating them. The CDR3 nucleotides read TGTGCCAGCAGTGAATATTCCAGCTTCCAAGAGACCCAGTACTTC. As protein: CASSEYSSFQETQYF.

Here the CDR3 reads CASSPSVPLDTEAFF. In nucleotides, the CDR3 is TGTGCCAGCAGTCCGTCTGTCCCCCTTGACACTGAAGCTTTCTTT. The gene calls are TRBV27 and TRBJ1-1; D gene uncertain. The ends were cut back, 5 bases at V and 3 bases at J, with 16 bases in the middle. Germline CDR1 and CDR2: MNHEY and SMNVEV (reference sequence). There are 15 residues in the CDR3.

The chain employs TRBV7-2 and TRBJ2-1; 10 positions match TRBD2. CDR3 length: 16 amino acids. Germline lookup yields CDR1 SGHTA and CDR2 FQGNSA. With 6 bases clipped from V and 0 bases from J, the junction kept 5 bases outside the gene matches. CDR3 sequence reads: CASRLSGGSSYNEQFF. CDR3 DNA sequence: TGTGCCAGCAGACTTAGCGGGGGGAGCTCCTACAATGAGCAGTTCTTC.

As for this clone: Other DNA sequences within the sample encode an identical CDR3. This rearrangement joins TRBV9 to TRBJ2-1; 11 bases align to TRBD2. This CDR3 is 15 amino acids long. J lost 4 bases, V lost 4 bases, and 4 bases had no gene match. CDR1 SGDLS and CDR2 YYNGEE come from the germline V gene. The CDR3 is CASSRTSGGYNEQFF. DNA of the CDR3: TGTGCCAGCAGCCGTACTAGCGGGGGTTACAATGAGCAGTTCTTC.

The chain has TRBV5-6 and TRBJ2-1, with D tentatively TRBD2 (6 bases). This CDR3 comprises 16 residues. V shed 0 bases and J shed 4 bases, with 14 bases lying between them. CDR1 is SGHDT, CDR2 YYEEEE, per germline. DNA for the CDR3: TGTGCCAGCAGCTTGGAGGGAGGCCCCCCTTACAATGAGCAGTTCTTC. Protein: CASSLEGGPPYNEQFF.

On this clone itself: The same CDR3 is also encoded by other DNA sequences in this sample. V usage is TRBV2 and J usage is TRBJ1-1; D unresolved. The CDR3 loop spans 14 amino acids. Germline-derived CDR1 and CDR2 are SNHLY and FYNNEI. V lost 4 bases and J lost 0, with 9 bases in between. The CDR3 nucleotides are TGTGCCAGCAGTGGGGAAGGGTTGAACACTGAAGCTTTCTTT. This codes for CASSGEGLNTEAFF. The complete variable domain, with remaining parts taken from reference TRBV2 and TRBJ1-1, reads EPEVTQTPSHQVTQMGQEVILRCVPISNHLYFYWYRQILGQKVEFLVSFYNNEISEKSEIFDDQFSVERPDGSNFTLKIRSTKLEDSAMYFCASSGEGLNTEAFFGQGTRLTVV.

The genes are TRBV5-4 and TRBJ2-7; 12 nucleotides match TRBD2. Unmatched junction bases numbered 6, after V lost 2 bases and J lost 6 bases. The CDR3 contains 15 residues. Germline CDR1 and CDR2: SGHNT and YYREEE (reference sequence). CDR3 amino acids: CASSFFGLAGTEQYF. The CDR3 nucleotides read TGTGCCAGCAGCTTTTTTGGACTAGCGGGAACCGAGCAGTACTTC. Combining the CDR3 with reference TRBV5-4 and TRBJ2-7 gives the whole variable domain ETGVTQSPTHLIKTRGQQVTLRCSSQSGHNTVSWYQQALGQGPQFIFQYYREEENGRGNFPPRFSGLQFPNYSSELNVNALELDDSALYLCASSFFGLAGTEQYFGPGTRLTVT.

V is TRBV10-1 and J is TRBJ2-5; TRBD1 is a possible D gene (6 bases). This CDR3 spans 15 amino acids. V gave up 3 bases and J gave up 5 bases, with 16 bases separating them. Germline CDR1 and CDR2: WNHNN and SYGVQD (reference sequence). DNA for the CDR3: TGCGCCAGCAGTGACCTCTCACAGGGCTGGGAGACCCAGTACTTC. It codes for CASSDLSQGWETQYF.

The chain has TRBV27 and TRBJ1-6, with unresolved D. This CDR3 has 22 amino acids. V was trimmed by 1 base and J by 14 bases, leaving 39 bases between them. Per germline, CDR1 MNHEY and CDR2 SMNVEV (reference sequence). CDR3 nucleotides: TGTGCCAGCAGTTTATTAGGGCGTGGTTCAGCTGTAACATTGTGGGGAGACATGGCCCTCCACTTT. Residues: CASSLLGRGSAVTLWGDMALHF.

On this clone itself: The identical CDR3 is also encoded by other nucleotide sequences in the sample. The CDR3 spells CASSLAGSPYEQYF. The CDR3 nucleotides are TGTGCCAGCAGCTTAGCGGGCAGCCCCTACGAGCAGTACTTC. V is TRBV13 and J is TRBJ2-7; D gene uncertain. The CDR3 extends over 14 amino acids. Germline V gene sequence: CDR1 PRHDT, CDR2 FYEKMQ (reference sequence). The V gene lost 1 base and the J gene lost 2 bases, with 9 bases spanning the gap.